The source of this T cell receptor beta chain is a study of technical replicates of blood from several donors. This clone has more than one count but fewer than ten. TCRdb's copy holds only in-frame clones and misses some; the assay was immunoSEQ multiplex PCR. This sample carries some 87,000 clones, 97% of them seen once, and the ten largest clones take around 0.18%. Per germline, CDR1 SNHLY and CDR2 FYNNEI. CDR3 length: 14 amino acids. The V end was cut by 5 bases, the J end by 6 bases, with 16 bases between. The sequenced sample was T cells isolated from PBMCs. The gene calls are TRBV2 and TRBJ1-1; D is uncertain. The receptor was derived from a human donor in good health. The CDR3 bases are TGTGCCAGCAGTTCCCACACGGAGTACGCTGAAGCTTTCTTT. Translation: CASSSHTEYAEAFF.